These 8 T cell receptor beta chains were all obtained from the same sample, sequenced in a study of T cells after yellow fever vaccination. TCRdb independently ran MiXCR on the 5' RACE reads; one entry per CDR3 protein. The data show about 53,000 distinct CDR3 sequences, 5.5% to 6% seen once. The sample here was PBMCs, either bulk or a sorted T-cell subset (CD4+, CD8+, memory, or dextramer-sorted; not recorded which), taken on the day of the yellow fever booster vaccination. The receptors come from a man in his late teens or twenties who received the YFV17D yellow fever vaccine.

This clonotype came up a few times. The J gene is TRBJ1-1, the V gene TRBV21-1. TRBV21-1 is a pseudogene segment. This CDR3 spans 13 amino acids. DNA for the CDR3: TGTGCCACCTTGGCCAGGCCTAGAGAGGAAGCTTTCTTT. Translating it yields CATLARPREEAFF.

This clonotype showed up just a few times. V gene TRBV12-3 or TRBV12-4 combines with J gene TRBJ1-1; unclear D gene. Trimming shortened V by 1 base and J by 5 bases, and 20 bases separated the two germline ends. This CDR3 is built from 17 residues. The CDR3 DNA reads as TGTGCCAGCAGTTTAGAGGAACAGTGGGGAATGAGGACTGAAGCTTTCTTT. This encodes CASSLEEQWGMRTEAFF.

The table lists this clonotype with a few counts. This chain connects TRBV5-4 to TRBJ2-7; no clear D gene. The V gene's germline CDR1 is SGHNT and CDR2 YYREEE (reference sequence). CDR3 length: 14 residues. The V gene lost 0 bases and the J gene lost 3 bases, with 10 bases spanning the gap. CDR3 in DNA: TGTGCCAGCAGCTTGGACGGGCCGTACTACGAGCAGTACGTC. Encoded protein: CASSLDGPYYEQYV.

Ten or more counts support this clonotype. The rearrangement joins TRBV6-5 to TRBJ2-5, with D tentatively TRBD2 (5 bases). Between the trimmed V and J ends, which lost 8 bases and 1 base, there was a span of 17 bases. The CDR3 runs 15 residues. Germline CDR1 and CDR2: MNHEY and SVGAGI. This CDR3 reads CASRLGGGFQETQYF. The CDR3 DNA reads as TGTGCCAGCCGTCTAGGAGGAGGCTTCCAAGAGACCCAGTACTTC.

CDR3 amino acids: CASSEGQGLYNEQFF. CDR3 DNA sequence: TGTGCCAGCAGTGAGGGGCAGGGGCTCTACAATGAGCAGTTCTTC. The chain employs TRBV6-1 and TRBJ2-1; weak D call: TRBD1 (6 bases). The CDR3 runs to 15 residues. Germline values: CDR1 MNHNS, CDR2 SASEGT. V was pared by 3 bases and J by 3 bases, with 12 bases between.

CDR3 DNA sequence: TGTGCCAGCAGACCATGGGGGTTCCTTTCGAACTATGGCTACACCTTC. Protein product: CASRPWGFLSNYGYTF. The V and J genes are TRBV28 and TRBJ1-2; D possibly corresponds to TRBD1 (5 bases). There are 16 residues in the CDR3. Germline CDR1 and CDR2: MDHEN and SYDVKM. V lost 6 bases and J 2 bases, leaving 19 bases between the germline ends.

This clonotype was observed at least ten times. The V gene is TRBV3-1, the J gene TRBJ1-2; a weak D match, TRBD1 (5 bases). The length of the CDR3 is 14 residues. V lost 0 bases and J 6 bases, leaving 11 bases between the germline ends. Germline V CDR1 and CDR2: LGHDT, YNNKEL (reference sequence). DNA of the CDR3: TGTGCCAGCAGCCAAGAAGGGACTCTTAATGGCTACACCTTC. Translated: CASSQEGTLNGYTF.

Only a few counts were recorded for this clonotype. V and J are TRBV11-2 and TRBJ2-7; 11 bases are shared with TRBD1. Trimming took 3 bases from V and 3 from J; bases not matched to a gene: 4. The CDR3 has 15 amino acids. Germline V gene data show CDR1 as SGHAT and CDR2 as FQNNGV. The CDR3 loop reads CASSFGTGGFYEQYV. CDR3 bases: TGTGCCAGCAGCTTCGGGACAGGGGGTTTCTACGAGCAGTACGTC.